This TCR beta chain was identified during a study of cytomegalovirus exposure and HLA in healthy donors. General study points: A later analysis associated 16,951 TCR beta sequences with HLA alleles at a 0.05 false discovery rate.

The PCR had 60 Vbeta and 13 Jbeta primers. Original processing methods: The authors later counted roughly 79 million unique TCR beta chains, roughly 11 million of them shared. Produced via immunoSEQ multiplex PCR; TCRdb's table is partial and in-frame only. V, J and clone size reflect that table, while D and trimming were determined from the DNA. The sample carries 150,000 to 200,000 clones, 60% to 80% recorded once. Concerning this clone itself: The antigen remains undetermined.

This clonotype was sampled from a woman aged 50 to 60 in good health and CMV-seropositive. Specimen: PBMCs.

The CDR3 here is CASSLVGGGAPDTQYF. Written as DNA, the CDR3 is TGTGCCAGCAGCTTAGTGGGCGGGGGGGCCCCAGATACGCAGTATTTT. The chain employs TRBV11-2 and TRBJ2-3; 9 nucleotides match TRBD2. This CDR3 has 16 amino acids. V shed 1 base, J shed 4 bases, and the junction held 6 bases outside the gene matches. The V gene's germline CDR1 is SGHAT and CDR2 FQNNGV. Variable domain in full (rest from reference TRBV11-2 and TRBJ2-3): EAGVAQSPRYKIIEKRQSVAFWCNPISGHATLYWYQQILGQGPKLLIQFQNNGVVDDSQLPKDRFSAERLKGVDSTLKIQPAKLEDSAVYLCASSLVGGGAPDTQYFGPGTRLTVL.